This T cell receptor beta chain was captured in a study of T-cell memory formation after mild COVID-19. The sample holds a few counts of this clonotype. With constant-segment primers, 5'RACE yielded cDNA libraries of TCR alpha and TCR beta that carried sample barcodes and UMIs. MiXCR, applied by TCRdb to the 5' RACE reads, yields one record per CDR3 protein. In the table there are around 250,000 distinct CDR3 sequences, roughly 10% of which are singletons. The CDR3 extends over 14 amino acids. The J segment lost 0 bases and the V segment lost 5 bases, leaving 3 bases of the junction unmatched. In germline, CDR1 is DFQATT, CDR2 SNEGSKA (reference sequence).

The sequence derives from a man between 18 and 29 years old who had mild COVID-19 (a few samples of this study predate the infection). Cell type and time point are not known. The material sequenced was PBMCs or a T cell subset sorted from them (not recorded which). The chain joins TRBV20-1 to TRBJ1-4, with 7 bases matching TRBD1. CDR3 nucleotides: TGCAGTGCTGGGGACAGCACAACTAATGAAAAACTGTTTTTT. Protein sequence: CSAGDSTTNEKLFF.